Following are 10 T cell receptor beta chains from one sample sequenced in a study of T cell repertoires in cytomegalovirus infection. Antigens for these TCRs are unknown. A single record per CDR3 protein comes from TCRdb applying MiXCR to the reads. Of a few hundred thousand distinct CDR3 sequences listed, 25% to 35% were seen once; the top ten hold roughly 20%. The specimen was cultured PBMCs, collected from culture after CMV antigen stimulation. The receptors were sampled from a human donor in good health (CMV status not recorded). Some clones in this sample may be carry-over from other donors' samples.

The J gene is TRBJ1-3, the V gene TRBV18; D may be TRBD1 (6 bases). V lost 5 bases, J lost 0 bases, and 8 bases lay in between. The CDR3 totals 14 residues. Per germline, CDR1 KGHSH and CDR2 LQKENI. CDR3 protein: CASSGGPSGNTIYF. The CDR3 coding sequence is TGTGCCAGCTCAGGGGGCCCCTCTGGAAACACCATATATTTT.

This clonotype was found once. V and J are TRBV12-3 or TRBV12-4 and TRBJ2-1; 10 bases match TRBD2. The CDR3 has 17 residues. The trim removed 5 bases at V and 0 bases at J, leaving 7 bases unmatched. This CDR3 reads CASSKLAGRSSYNEQFF. CDR3 DNA: TGTGCCAGCAGTAAACTAGCGGGGCGGAGCTCCTACAATGAGCAGTTCTTC.

The rearrangement uses TRBV28 and TRBJ1-1; TRBD1 aligns across 8 bases. V was clipped by 4 bases and J by 1 base; unmatched bases: 5. The CDR3 sequence is 15 residues long. Germline-derived CDR1 and CDR2 are MDHEN and SYDVKM. The CDR3 region is CASSSTGTGNTEAFF. The DNA for the CDR3 is TGTGCCAGCAGTTCCACCGGGACAGGGAACACTGAAGCTTTCTTT.

This clonotype was counted between two and nine times. The V and J genes are TRBV30 and TRBJ1-1; the D gene is possibly TRBD1 (5 bases). The CDR3 is made up of 16 amino acids. CDR1 and CDR2 (germline): GTSNPN, SVGIG (reference sequence). Between the trimmed V and J ends, which lost 2 bases and 0 bases, there was a span of 16 bases. The CDR3 region has the DNA TGTGCCTGGAGTCAGCTCAGGGCGGGGTTGAACACTGAAGCTTTCTTT. Translation: CAWSQLRAGLNTEAFF.

This clonotype was counted between two and nine times. J is TRBJ2-1 and V is TRBV5-1; no reliable D call. The V end lost 0 bases, the J end lost 1 base, and 20 bases lay between the germline ends. The germline V gene encodes CDR1 SGHRS and CDR2 YFSETQ. CDR3 length: 19 residues. The CDR3 protein is CASSLGGSSLSLSYNEQFF. The CDR3 DNA follows: TGCGCCAGCAGCTTGGGCGGTTCCTCCCTAAGTTTATCCTACAATGAGCAGTTCTTC.

V and J are TRBV27 and TRBJ1-1; no reliable D call. The CDR3 contains 18 residues. V shed 2 bases and J shed 0 bases, with 19 bases lying between them. Germline V gene lookup returns CDR1 MNHEY and CDR2 SMNVEV (reference sequence). The CDR3 sequence is CASSLRSRQIIMNTEAFF. The CDR3 bases are TGTGCCAGCAGTTTAAGGTCCAGGCAGATAATTATGAACACTGAAGCTTTCTTT.

There are a few counts of this clonotype. The chain is built from TRBV5-1 and TRBJ2-7; TRBD1 matches at 11 bases. Looked up from germline, CDR1 is SGHRS and CDR2 is YFSETQ. V dropped 4 bases and J dropped 6; count of bases not matched to a gene: 3. The CDR3 is 13 amino acids. As DNA, the CDR3 is TGCGCCAGCAGCGGGACAGGGGGGTCCGAGCAGTACTTC. Protein product: CASSGTGGSEQYF.

The sample holds a few counts of this clonotype. The chain uses TRBV6-6 and TRBJ1-4, with D possibly matching TRBD1 (5 bases). CDR1 and CDR2 from the germline V gene are MNHNY and SVGAGI (reference sequence). V gave up 2 bases and J gave up 7 bases, with 11 bases separating them. The CDR3 is 14 amino acids. The CDR3 reads CASSYAAGSEKLFF. The CDR3 nucleotides read TGTGCCAGCAGTTACGCGGCAGGGTCTGAAAAACTGTTTTTT.

This chain links TRBV20-1 with TRBJ2-1; 8 bases are a match to TRBD1. The V gene end was trimmed by 3 bases and the J gene end by 6 bases; junction bases not matched to a gene: 13. CDR1 and CDR2 (germline): DFQATT, SNEGSKA (reference sequence). The CDR3 spans 16 residues. The CDR3 is CSASSARGQGSNEQFF. CDR3 nucleotides: TGCAGTGCTAGTAGCGCCCGTGGACAGGGATCCAATGAGCAGTTCTTC.

There are a few counts of this clonotype. The CDR3 loop reads CASSFWDRGRTFF. CDR3 DNA sequence: TGTGCCAGCAGTTTTTGGGACAGGGGACGAACTTTCTTT. The chain is built from TRBV27 and TRBJ1-1, with 10 bases lining up with TRBD1. The CDR3 totals 13 residues. CDR1 is MNHEY and CDR2 is SMNVEV in the germline V gene (reference sequence). The trim removed 3 bases at V and 12 bases at J, leaving 7 bases unmatched.